What follows are 17 T cell receptor beta chains derived from one specimen sequenced in a study of human T cells and chemical hapten exposure. Time point defined: healthy volunteer bleed at 2 weeks. The authors' total RNA extraction used unfractionated whole blood. TCRdb re-analysed the RACE reads in MiXCR, keeping a single row per CDR3 protein. The profile shows around 45,000 distinct CDR3 sequences, around 4.5% of them singletons. Material for sequencing was whole blood. The receptor set was obtained from a human donor in good health. Some clones in this sample may be carry-over from other donors' samples.

V and J are TRBV9 and TRBJ2-7, with 7 positions matching TRBD2. This CDR3 has 15 amino acids. With V trimmed by 0 bases and J by 0 bases, 3 bases remained unmatched. CDR1 is SGDLS, CDR2 YYNGEE, per germline. This CDR3 is CASSVGASGSYEQYF. The DNA of the CDR3 is TGTGCCAGCAGCGTAGGGGCTAGCGGCTCCTACGAGCAGTACTTC. The full variable domain, rest sourced from reference TRBV9 and TRBJ2-7, is DSGVTQTPKHLITATGQRVTLRCSPRSGDLSVYWYQQSLDQGLQFLIQYYNGEERAKGNILERFSAQQFPDLHSELNLSSLELGDSALYFCASSVGASGSYEQYFGPGTRLTVT.

The sample holds many counts of this clonotype. This chain uses TRBV5-1 with TRBJ1-4; D gene ambiguous. Per germline, CDR1 SGHRS and CDR2 YFSETQ. This CDR3 region has 13 residues. The V and J ends lost 0 bases and 7 bases respectively, with 7 bases between them. CDR3 amino acids: CASSLVPGEKLFF. CDR3 DNA: TGCGCCAGCAGCTTGGTGCCTGGTGAAAAACTGTTTTTT.

The sample holds many counts of this clonotype. The chain uses TRBV29-1 and TRBJ1-2; TRBD1 is a possible D gene (5 bases). V was pared by 2 bases and J by 8 bases, with 12 bases between. The length of the CDR3 is 12 residues. The germline V gene encodes CDR1 SQVTM and CDR2 ANQGSEA. CDR3 loop: CSVERQLEGYTF. DNA of the CDR3: TGCAGCGTTGAAAGACAGCTTGAGGGCTACACCTTC.

With respect to this clonotype: A much larger clone differs by one base, so this may be a read error. The chain uses TRBV4-2 and TRBJ2-3, with D uncertain. In germline, CDR1 is LGHNA, CDR2 YNFKEQ. The CDR3 sequence is 14 residues long. V lost 0 bases and J 3 bases, leaving 7 bases between the germline ends. CDR3 sequence reads: CASSQEESTDTQYF. As DNA, the CDR3 is TGTGCCAGCAGCCAAGAAGAGTCGACAGATACGCAGTATTTT.

This clonotype occurred many times. The V call is TRBV24-1, the J call TRBJ2-2, with TRBD1 matching 7 bases. Germline CDR1 KGHDR, CDR2 SFDVKD. J was trimmed by 0 bases and V by 3 bases; bases with no gene match: 9. CDR3 length: 18 amino acids. CDR3 amino acids: CATSDRTGRSPNTGELFF. As DNA, the CDR3 is TGTGCCACCAGTGATCGGACAGGAAGAAGCCCGAACACCGGGGAGCTGTTTTTT.

The sample holds many counts of this clonotype. The genes are TRBV9 and TRBJ1-4; a weak D match, TRBD1 (6 bases). Germline V gene sequence: CDR1 SGDLS, CDR2 YYNGEE. The CDR3 contains 14 residues. V gave up 3 bases and J gave up 11 bases, with 17 bases separating them. DNA for the CDR3: TGTGCCAGCAGCGGACGGACAGTGGGATCGAAACTGTTTTTT. This encodes CASSGRTVGSKLFF.

This clonotype was recorded at least ten times. This chain links TRBV11-1 with TRBJ2-3; D remains ambiguous. Germline V gives CDR1 SGHAT, CDR2 FQDESV (reference sequence). V lost 5 bases and J lost 0, with 12 bases in between. This CDR3 region has 15 residues. The CDR3: CASSPTGFSTDTQYF. The CDR3 region has the DNA TGTGCCAGCAGCCCGACTGGATTTAGCACAGATACGCAGTATTTT.

This clonotype was seen a handful of times. The chain joins TRBV29-1 to TRBJ1-1; tentatively, D is TRBD1 (5 bases). The germline V and J ends were trimmed by 7 bases and 7 bases, with 10 bases remaining between them. From germline, CDR1 is SQVTM and CDR2 ANQGSEA. The CDR3 has 10 residues. CDR3 loop: CSGGDVEAFF. CDR3 bases: TGCAGCGGCGGGGACGTTGAAGCTTTCTTT.

The table lists this clonotype with many counts. V is TRBV7-8 and J is TRBJ2-3, with 8 positions matching TRBD2. The V segment lost 5 bases and the J segment 4 bases; nucleotides outside the gene matches: 14. Germline loops: CDR1 SGHVS, CDR2 FQNEAQ. CDR3 length equals 17 residues. The CDR3 DNA follows: TGTGCCAGCAGCCTTAGGCTCGGACTAGCAGGAGCAGATACGCAGTATTTT. Residues: CASSLRLGLAGADTQYF. The full variable domain, with the rest looked up from reference TRBV7-8 and TRBJ2-3, is GAGVSQSPRYKVAKRGQDVALRCDPISGHVSLFWYQQALGQGPEFLTYFQNEAQLDKSGLPSDRFFAERPEGSVSTLKIQRTQQEDSAVYLCASSLRLGLAGADTQYFGPGTRLTVL.

In its sample, this clonotype was seen many times. The chain couples TRBV7-9 to TRBJ2-3; D is unresolved. The germline V gene has CDR1 SEHNR and CDR2 FQNEAQ (reference sequence). The V end lost 2 bases, the J end lost 2 bases, and 11 bases lay between the germline ends. This CDR3 region has 15 residues. CDR3: CASSLIGFDTDTQYF. For the CDR3, the DNA is TGTGCCAGCAGCTTAATCGGATTCGACACAGATACGCAGTATTTT. The full variable domain, with the rest looked up from reference TRBV7-9 and TRBJ2-3, is DTGVSQNPRHKITKRGQNVTFRCDPISEHNRLYWYRQTLGQGPEFLTYFQNEAQLEKSRLLSDRFSAERPKGSFSTLEIQRTEQGDSAMYLCASSLIGFDTDTQYFGPGTRLTVL.

This clonotype was counted at least ten times. J is TRBJ2-4 and V is TRBV28; D possibly matches TRBD1 or TRBD2 (6 bases each). This CDR3 has 15 amino acids. In germline, CDR1 is MDHEN, CDR2 SYDVKM. The CDR3 is CAILPGASAKNIQYF. DNA of the CDR3: TGTGCGATCCTCCCGGGGGCTTCAGCCAAAAACATTCAGTACTTC.

At least ten counts were recorded for this clonotype. The chain couples TRBV27 to TRBJ2-7, with D possibly TRBD2 on 7 matching bases. Germline loops: CDR1 MNHEY, CDR2 SMNVEV (reference sequence). The germline V and J ends were trimmed by 6 bases and 3 bases, with 15 bases remaining between them. CDR3 length equals 14 residues. The CDR3 DNA is TGTGCCAGCAGGAGGGGAGGGGGGTTCTACGAGCAGTACTTC. Translation gives CASRRGGGFYEQYF.

This clonotype has ten or more counts. This sequence joins TRBV10-3 and TRBJ2-7, with TRBD2 matching over 9 bases. The CDR3 consists of 13 residues. Germline assignment: CDR1 ENHRY and CDR2 SYGVKD. The V segment lost 4 bases and the J segment 4 bases; nucleotides outside the gene matches: 2. Here the CDR3 DNA reads TGTGCCATCAGTGGCGGGAGGGATTACGAGCAGTACTTC. Protein sequence: CAISGGRDYEQYF.

This rearrangement joins TRBV20-1 to TRBJ2-2; D unresolved. CDR1 is DFQATT and CDR2 is SNEGSKA in the germline V gene (reference sequence). Trimming pared 4 bases from V and 2 bases from J, leaving 14 bases between. The CDR3 runs 15 residues. CDR3 bases: TGCAGTGCTAATGGGCCGCCCGCCAACACCGGGGAGCTGTTTTTT. Encoded protein: CSANGPPANTGELFF.

The chain is built from TRBV27 and TRBJ2-1; maybe TRBD1 (6 bases). The CDR3 spans 16 residues. Germline V gene data show CDR1 as MNHEY and CDR2 as SMNVEV (reference sequence). Trimming took off 4 bases at V and 6 bases at J, with 19 bases between the two ends. The CDR3 sequence is CASSSGVLAGPNEQFF. The CDR3 DNA follows: TGTGCCAGCAGTTCAGGGGTGCTGGCGGGTCCCAATGAGCAGTTCTTC.

This clonotype was counted ten times or more. The chain has TRBV3-1 and TRBJ1-5; D is unresolved. The CDR3 extends over 14 amino acids. The V end lost 0 bases, the J end lost 4 bases, and 7 bases lay between the germline ends. The germline V gene has CDR1 LGHDT and CDR2 YNNKEL (reference sequence). CDR3 sequence: CASSQDSGNQPQHF. The CDR3 nucleotides read TGTGCCAGCAGCCAAGATTCAGGAAATCAGCCCCAGCATTTT.

V usage is TRBV7-8 and J usage is TRBJ1-1; D perhaps matches TRBD1 (5 bases). V gave up 5 bases and J gave up 1 base, with 14 bases separating them. The CDR3 consists of 15 residues. In germline, CDR1 is SGHVS, CDR2 FQNEAQ. This chain's CDR3 is CASSISGAANTEAFF. CDR3 nucleotide sequence: TGTGCCAGCAGCATAAGCGGGGCCGCGAACACTGAAGCTTTCTTT.